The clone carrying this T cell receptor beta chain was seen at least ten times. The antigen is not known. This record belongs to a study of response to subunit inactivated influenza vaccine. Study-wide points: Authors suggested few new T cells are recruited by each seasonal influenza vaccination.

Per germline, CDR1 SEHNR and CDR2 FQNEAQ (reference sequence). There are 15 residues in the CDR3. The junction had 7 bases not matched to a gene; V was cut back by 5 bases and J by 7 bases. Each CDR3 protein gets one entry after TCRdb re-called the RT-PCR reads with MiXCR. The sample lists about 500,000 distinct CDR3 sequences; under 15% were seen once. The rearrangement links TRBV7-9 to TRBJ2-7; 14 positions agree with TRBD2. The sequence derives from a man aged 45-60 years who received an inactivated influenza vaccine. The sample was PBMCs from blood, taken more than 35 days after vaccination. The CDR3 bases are TGTGCCAGCAGCAGGGGACTAGCGGGAGTCGCGGAGCAGTACTTC. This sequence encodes CASSRGLAGVAEQYF.